The present T cell receptor beta chain was sequenced within a study of T cells in Graves' hyperthyroidism and ophthalmopathy. RNA transcripts served as the template for amplifying TCR beta CDR3 regions. Carried out on the TCR CDR3, a first-round RT-PCR used the HTBI primer set. TCRdb re-called the multiplex PCR reads with MiXCR, one entry per CDR3 protein. The sample gives approximately 510,000 distinct CDR3 sequences, about 20% of which show up once; about a quarter is in the top ten. Trimming at V came to 6 bases and at J to 7 bases, leaving 11 bases not matched to a gene. Germline CDR1 is DFQATT and CDR2 is SNEGSKA (reference sequence). The CDR3 is 13 amino acids.

The sequenced sample was blood. This receptor was taken from a man aged 18 to 30 with Graves' hyperthyroidism. V is TRBV20-1 and J is TRBJ2-5; 7 nucleotides agree with TRBD2. CDR3 residues: CSAAGLKWGTQYF. DNA of the CDR3: TGCAGTGCCGCGGGACTAAAATGGGGGACCCAGTACTTC.